The 27 T cell receptor beta chains presented below share a single source sample, sequenced in a study of cytomegalovirus exposure and HLA in healthy donors. Primers for the PCR totalled 60 Vbeta and 13 Jbeta. The method was immunoSEQ multiplex PCR; TCRdb's version includes in-frame clones alone and lacks a portion of them. The sample contains some 90,000 clones, about 81% of which appear only once. The sequenced material came from PBMCs. The receptor set was obtained from a man aged 35 to 55 in good health and CMV-seronegative.

The V and J genes are TRBV14 and TRBJ2-7; a possible D gene is TRBD2 (6 bases). Germline CDR1 SGHDN, CDR2 FVKESK. Trimming removed 0 bases at V and 3 bases at J, with 12 bases between. This CDR3 contains 15 residues. CDR3 coding DNA: TGTGCCAGCAGCCAAGATGCGGGGAGGCACTACGAGCAGTACTTC. Amino acids: CASSQDAGRHYEQYF. Complete variable domain (other parts from reference TRBV14 and TRBJ2-7): EAGVTQFPSHSVIEKGQTVTLRCDPISGHDNLYWYRRVMGKEIKFLLHFVKESKQDESGMPNNRFLAERTGGTYSTLKVQPAELEDSGVYFCASSQDAGRHYEQYFGPGTRLTVT.

The chain joins TRBV11-1 to TRBJ1-4; D is unresolved. The V end lost 5 bases, the J end lost 10 bases, and 20 bases lay between the germline ends. From germline, CDR1 is SGHAT and CDR2 FQDESV (reference sequence). The CDR3 runs to 15 residues. The CDR3 reads CASSPEGSTTRKLFF. The CDR3 DNA is TGTGCCAGCAGCCCAGAGGGATCTACGACCCGAAAACTGTTTTTT.

The rearrangement uses TRBV6-1 and TRBJ1-1; D ambiguous. V lost 1 base to trimming and J lost 10 bases, with 13 bases between them. Germline-derived CDR1 and CDR2 are MNHNS and SASEGT. CDR3 length: 13 residues. The CDR3 is CASSEGIGSGAFF. The CDR3 coding sequence is TGTGCCAGCAGTGAAGGAATCGGGAGTGGAGCTTTCTTT.

The rearrangement joins TRBV28 to TRBJ1-2; 7 bases are a match to TRBD1. Germline values: CDR1 MDHEN, CDR2 SYDVKM. The CDR3 covers 15 residues. V dropped 2 bases and J dropped 2; count of bases not matched to a gene: 5. In DNA, the CDR3 is TGTGCCAGCAGTTTAGTACGGACAGGAAACTATGGCTACACCTTC. Encoded protein: CASSLVRTGNYGYTF.

The J gene is TRBJ2-2, the V gene TRBV7-2, with 7 bases identical to TRBD2. V dropped 5 bases and J dropped 2; count of bases not matched to a gene: 5. CDR1 is SGHTA, CDR2 FQGNSA, per germline. The CDR3 contains 15 residues. In nucleotides, the CDR3 is TGTGCCAGCAGCCGACTAGCCATTAACACCGGGGAGCTGTTTTTT. Its protein product is CASSRLAINTGELFF.

The V call is TRBV5-1, the J call TRBJ2-2; 9 nucleotides match TRBD2. The CDR3 runs to 17 residues. V trimming: 0 bases; J trimming: 1 base; junction bases outside the gene matches: 4. The germline V gene encodes CDR1 SGHRS and CDR2 YFSETQ. CDR3 in amino acids: CASSLDSSGGNTGELFF. The CDR3 coding sequence is TGCGCCAGCAGCTTGGATAGTAGCGGGGGGAACACCGGGGAGCTGTTTTTT.

Here the CDR3 DNA reads TGTGCCAGCGGGGAACAGACAGTCGGAAACACCATATATTTT. This encodes CASGEQTVGNTIYF. The gene calls are TRBV2 and TRBJ1-3, with a possible D match to TRBD1 (5 bases). Germline V gene sequence: CDR1 SNHLY, CDR2 FYNNEI. V was pared by 8 bases and J by 4 bases, with 15 bases between. This CDR3 has 14 residues.

The chain couples TRBV5-1 to TRBJ1-4, with 7 bases fitting TRBD1. Germline V gene lookup returns CDR1 SGHRS and CDR2 YFSETQ. The V and J ends lost 3 bases and 0 bases, in that order; junction bases with no gene match: 14. This CDR3 is built from 19 residues. The CDR3 is CASSSKPGTDVATNEKLFF. DNA for the CDR3: TGCGCCAGCAGCTCGAAACCCGGGACAGACGTTGCAACTAATGAAAAACTGTTTTTT.

The gene calls are TRBV9 and TRBJ1-5, with 9 positions matching TRBD1. J gave up 4 bases and V 4 bases, and 3 bases lay outside the gene matches. The CDR3 covers 14 residues. Germline CDR1 SGDLS, CDR2 YYNGEE. CDR3 region: CASSKDRGNQPQHF. In DNA form, the CDR3 reads TGTGCCAGCAGCAAGGACAGGGGAAATCAGCCCCAGCATTTT.

The J gene is TRBJ1-2, the V gene TRBV5-5, with 7 bases fitting TRBD1. Losses at the gene ends were 1 base for V and 4 bases for J; bases not matched to a gene: 7. The germline CDR1 and CDR2 sequences are SGHKS and YYEKEE (reference sequence). The CDR3 contains 15 residues. The CDR3 loop reads CASSLQGVPTYGYTF. CDR3 DNA sequence: TGTGCCAGCAGCTTGCAGGGGGTGCCAACCTATGGCTACACCTTC.

V usage is TRBV19 and J usage is TRBJ1-3; TRBD1 is a possible D gene (5 bases). The CDR3 length is 14 residues. Germline V gene data show CDR1 as LNHDA and CDR2 as SQIVND (reference sequence). Trimming stripped 8 bases from V and 9 bases from J, with 20 bases between. CDR3 amino acids: CASRFQGLASTIYF. As DNA, the CDR3 is TGTGCCAGTCGTTTTCAGGGACTCGCCTCCACCATATATTTT.

The chain has TRBV30 and TRBJ2-7, with 7 bases matching TRBD1. Trimming took 1 base from V and 5 from J; bases not matched to a gene: 8. Per the germline V gene, CDR1 is GTSNPN and CDR2 is SVGIG (reference sequence). The CDR3 loop spans 14 amino acids. The CDR3 sequence: CAWSEYSGQDEQYF. DNA of the CDR3: TGTGCCTGGAGTGAATATTCCGGACAGGACGAGCAGTACTTC. Using reference TRBV30 and TRBJ2-7 for the parts outside the CDR3, the full variable domain is SQTIHQWPATLVQPVGSPLSLECTVEGTSNPNLYWYRQAAGRGLQLLFYSVGIGQISSEVPQNLSASRPQDRQFILSSKKLLLSDSGFYLCAWSEYSGQDEQYFGPGTRLTVT.

The V and J genes are TRBV5-8 and TRBJ2-3; the D is unclear. V lost 0 bases and J 2 bases, leaving 4 bases between the germline ends. The CDR3 totals 13 residues. The germline CDR1 and CDR2 sequences are SGHTS and YDEGEE. The CDR3 DNA sequence: TGTGCCAGCAGCTTGGACATCACAGATACGCAGTATTTT. This gives the protein CASSLDITDTQYF. Supplemented by reference TRBV5-8 and TRBJ2-3, the full variable domain reads EAGVTQSPTHLIKTRGQQATLRCSPISGHTSVYWYQQALGLGLQFLLWYDEGEERNRGNFPPRFSGRQFPNYSSELNVNALELEDSALYLCASSLDITDTQYFGPGTRLTVL.

The chain joins TRBV7-9 to TRBJ1-6; TRBD1 agrees at 11 bases. Germline V gives CDR1 SEHNR, CDR2 FQNEAQ (reference sequence). V lost 5 bases and J lost 5; bases outside the gene matches: 5. The CDR3 loop spans 16 amino acids. This chain's CDR3 is CASSRDRGMDNSPLHF. DNA of the CDR3: TGTGCCAGCAGCCGGGACAGGGGGATGGATAATTCACCCCTCCACTTT.

The chain has TRBV4-1 and TRBJ2-2, with TRBD1 identical over 7 bases. Germline V CDR1 and CDR2: MGHRA, YSYEKL. Germline trimming cut 4 bases from V and 4 bases from J; bases unmatched to any gene: 12. CDR3 length equals 17 residues. The CDR3 nucleotides read TGCGCCAGCAGCCCTCACCTTTCGACAGGGAGCACCGGGGAGCTGTTTTTT. It yields the protein CASSPHLSTGSTGELFF.

This chain links TRBV27 with TRBJ1-1; D gene ambiguous. The germline V gene encodes CDR1 MNHEY and CDR2 SMNVEV (reference sequence). This CDR3 region has 13 residues. Trimming cost V 6 bases and J 5 bases, with 13 bases left between them. The CDR3 nucleotides read TGTGCCAGCAGATACATACTAGGGACTGAAGCTTTCTTT. This translates into CASRYILGTEAFF.

J is TRBJ2-2 and V is TRBV6-4; TRBD1 matches 12 bases. The CDR3 runs 14 residues. Germline V gene lookup returns CDR1 MRHNA and CDR2 SNTAGT. Trimming removed 8 bases from V and 7 bases from J; junction bases left unmatched: 5. Here the CDR3 reads CASGGQGAGGELFF. Written as DNA, the CDR3 is TGTGCCAGCGGGGGACAGGGGGCCGGCGGGGAGCTGTTTTTT.

The rearrangement links TRBV7-2 to TRBJ1-6; a possible D gene is TRBD1 (6 bases). CDR1 is SGHTA and CDR2 is FQGNSA in the germline V gene. The germline V and J ends were trimmed by 4 bases and 11 bases, with 15 bases remaining between them. The CDR3 spans 14 residues. The CDR3, as DNA: TGTGCCAGCAGCTCCCAGGGGCTGTTCGCACCCCTCCACTTT. It yields the protein CASSSQGLFAPLHF.

The chain is built from TRBV6-1 and TRBJ1-2; the D is unclear. Germline-derived CDR1 and CDR2 are MNHNS and SASEGT. Trimming shortened V by 1 base and J by 4 bases, and 13 bases separated the two germline ends. The CDR3 loop spans 15 amino acids. The CDR3 region is CASSEGIPAAYGYTF. The CDR3 DNA sequence: TGTGCCAGCAGTGAAGGCATCCCAGCGGCCTATGGCTACACCTTC.

This rearrangement joins TRBV23-1 to TRBJ2-3; TRBD2 is a possible D gene (7 bases). TRBV23-1 is annotated as an ORF whose role is uncertain. Trimming cost V 3 bases and J 3 bases, with 13 bases left between them. This CDR3 comprises 15 residues. CDR3 bases: TGCGCCAGCAGTCATTCGGGGGGCTTGACAGATACGCAGTATTTT. It yields the protein CASSHSGGLTDTQYF.

The chain couples TRBV5-6 to TRBJ2-7, with D perhaps matching TRBD2 (6 bases). V was clipped by 0 bases and J by 3 bases, with 16 bases between them. Looked up from germline, CDR1 is SGHDT and CDR2 is YYEEEE. The CDR3 is made up of 16 amino acids. CDR3 bases: TGTGCCAGCAGCTTGGCGGGGGTAGGCCGGGGCTACGAGCAGTACTTC. Amino acid sequence: CASSLAGVGRGYEQYF.

The chain carries TRBV18 and TRBJ2-7; TRBD2 is a possible D gene (5 bases). The V end lost 0 bases, the J end lost 0 bases, and 9 bases lay between the germline ends. Germline V gene sequence: CDR1 KGHSH, CDR2 LQKENI. CDR3 length equals 15 residues. DNA for the CDR3: TGTGCCAGCTCACCACCGAGCGGATTCTCCTACGAGCAGTACTTC. This codes for CASSPPSGFSYEQYF.

This clone was picked up a small number of times. The chain carries TRBV5-4 and TRBJ2-5; no definite D call. The V end was cut by 0 bases, the J end by 5 bases, with 2 bases between. Germline CDR1 reads SGHNT; CDR2 reads YYREEE (reference sequence). The CDR3 spans 11 residues. The chain's CDR3 is CASSLAETQYF. In DNA, the CDR3 is TGTGCCAGCAGCTTGGCTGAGACCCAGTACTTC.

J is TRBJ1-2 and V is TRBV6-1; TRBD1 might be the D (6 bases). V was clipped by 2 bases and J by 6 bases, with 13 bases between them. CDR1 and CDR2 (germline): MNHNS, SASEGT. The CDR3 has 14 amino acids. In DNA, the CDR3 is TGTGCCAGCAGTGAAAAGGGGGATTGGGATGGCTACACCTTC. It yields the protein CASSEKGDWDGYTF.

The table lists this clone with a few counts. The rearrangement joins TRBV6-5 to TRBJ2-1, with 7 bases aligning to TRBD2. J was trimmed by 5 bases and V by 4 bases; bases with no gene match: 11. CDR1 and CDR2 (germline): MNHEY, SVGAGI. This CDR3 region has 16 residues. As DNA, the CDR3 is TGTGCCAGCAGTTTCCTAGTCGGGACTAATGACAATGAGCAGTTCTTC. Translating gives CASSFLVGTNDNEQFF.

This clone was seen only a few times. The chain is built from TRBV11-2 and TRBJ2-3; D gene ambiguous. V was pared by 3 bases and J by 0 bases, with 13 bases between. The CDR3 length is 16 residues. The germline gives CDR1 SGHAT, CDR2 FQNNGV. The CDR3 sequence: CASSFQIFSSTDTQYF. CDR3 DNA sequence: TGTGCCAGCAGCTTCCAGATCTTCTCTAGCACAGATACGCAGTATTTT.

This sequence joins TRBV5-4 and TRBJ2-7; tentative D call: TRBD1 (6 bases). Trimming stripped 0 bases from V and 3 bases from J, with 10 bases between. This CDR3 comprises 14 residues. Germline assignment: CDR1 SGHNT and CDR2 YYREEE (reference sequence). CDR3 DNA: TGTGCCAGCAGCTTGGGAGGGGGTCACTACGAGCAGTACTTC. Protein: CASSLGGGHYEQYF.